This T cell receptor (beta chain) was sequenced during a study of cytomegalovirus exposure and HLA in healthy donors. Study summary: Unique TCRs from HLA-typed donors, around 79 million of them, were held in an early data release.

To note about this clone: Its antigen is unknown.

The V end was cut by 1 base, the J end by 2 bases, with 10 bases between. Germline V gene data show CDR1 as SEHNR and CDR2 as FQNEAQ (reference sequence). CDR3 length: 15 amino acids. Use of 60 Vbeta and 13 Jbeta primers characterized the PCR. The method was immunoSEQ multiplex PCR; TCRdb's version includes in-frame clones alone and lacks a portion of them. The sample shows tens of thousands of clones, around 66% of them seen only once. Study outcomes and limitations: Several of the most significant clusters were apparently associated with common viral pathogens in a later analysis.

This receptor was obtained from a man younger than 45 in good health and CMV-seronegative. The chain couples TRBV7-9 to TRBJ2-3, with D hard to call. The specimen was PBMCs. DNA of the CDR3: TGTGCCAGCAGCTTAGGTTATTACAACACAGATACGCAGTATTTT. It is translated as CASSLGYYNTDTQYF. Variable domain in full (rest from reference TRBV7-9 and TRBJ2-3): DTGVSQNPRHKITKRGQNVTFRCDPISEHNRLYWYRQTLGQGPEFLTYFQNEAQLEKSRLLSDRFSAERPKGSFSTLEIQRTEQGDSAMYLCASSLGYYNTDTQYFGPGTRLTVL.